Each of the 29 T cell receptor beta chains below was sequenced from the same sample in a study of cytomegalovirus exposure and HLA in healthy donors (dated by TCRdb to about 2017). The library was made by the immunoSEQ multiplex PCR assay. TCRdb obtained this table from immuneACCESS and retained in-frame rearrangements with V and J assigned. These tables miss some clones; where compared with another copy, unresolved V genes account for less than half of the shortfall, and the remainder is unexplained. This sample comprises around 150,000 clones, 70% to 90% of them detected only once. More than 2.5% of the sample lies in the top ten. Sequenced: PBMCs. The receptors shown here come from a woman in her late teens or twenties in good health and CMV-seropositive.

V gene TRBV14 combines with J gene TRBJ2-7; 10 nucleotides line up with TRBD1. This CDR3 is built from 15 residues. Germline loops: CDR1 SGHDN, CDR2 FVKESK. Germline trimming cut 3 bases from V and 5 bases from J; bases unmatched to any gene: 7. The CDR3 DNA follows: TGTGCCAGCAGCCACCGACAGGGGGCTTTGAACGAGCAGTACTTC. This translates into CASSHRQGALNEQYF.

This chain joins TRBV18 and TRBJ2-3; 7 positions match TRBD2. CDR1 is KGHSH, CDR2 LQKENI, per germline. This CDR3 comprises 19 residues. Trimming at V came to 1 base and at J to 2 bases, leaving 15 bases not matched to a gene. The CDR3 DNA is TGTGCCAGCTCACCACTTGGCGGGAGAAACCTGCCCTACACAGATACGCAGTATTTT. It encodes CASSPLGGRNLPYTDTQYF. Variable domain in full (rest from reference TRBV18 and TRBJ2-3): NAGVMQNPRHLVRRRGQEARLRCSPMKGHSHVYWYRQLPEEGLKFMVYLQKENIIDESGMPKERFSAEFPKEGPSILRIQQVVRGDSAAYFCASSPLGGRNLPYTDTQYFGPGTRLTVL.

The chain joins TRBV2 to TRBJ1-4, with TRBD1 identical over 8 bases. Germline lookup yields CDR1 SNHLY and CDR2 FYNNEI. After removal of 7 bases from V and 2 bases from J, the junction contained 6 bases not matched to a gene. The length of the CDR3 is 15 residues. The CDR3 DNA reads as TGTGCCAGCACGGACAGGGAGGTGACTAATGAAAAACTGTTTTTT. Translating gives CASTDREVTNEKLFF.

This sequence joins TRBV28 and TRBJ2-2; 12 positions match TRBD2. The CDR3 totals 18 residues. After removal of 4 bases from V and 7 bases from J, the junction contained 13 bases not matched to a gene. The germline gives CDR1 MDHEN, CDR2 SYDVKM. CDR3: CASSSFSRTSGIDGELFF. Written as DNA, the CDR3 is TGTGCCAGCAGTTCCTTTAGTAGGACTAGCGGGATCGACGGGGAGCTGTTTTTT.

This clone has just a few counts. The genes are TRBV30 and TRBJ2-1, with a tentative D call TRBD2 (6 bases). The CDR3 totals 13 residues. Germline V gene data show CDR1 as GTSNPN and CDR2 as SVGIG (reference sequence). The V end was cut by 4 bases, the J end by 0 bases, with 7 bases between. The CDR3 region is CAWTGSSYNEQFF. Written as DNA, the CDR3 is TGTGCCTGGACCGGGAGCTCCTACAATGAGCAGTTCTTC.

A single count supports this clone. The chain recombines TRBV29-1 with TRBJ2-7; 7 nucleotides agree with TRBD1. Per germline, CDR1 SQVTM and CDR2 ANQGSEA. The J segment lost 0 bases and the V segment lost 3 bases, leaving 8 bases of the junction unmatched. This CDR3 is 15 amino acids long. CDR3: CSVEGTAESSYEQYF. The CDR3 nucleotides are TGCAGCGTTGAGGGGACAGCCGAGTCCTCCTACGAGCAGTACTTC.

The chain joins TRBV10-3 to TRBJ2-1; D is unclear. CDR1 is ENHRY and CDR2 is SYGVKD in the germline V gene. V lost 3 bases and J lost 4, with 4 bases in between. This CDR3 comprises 12 residues. The CDR3 sequence: CAISDLYNEQFF. CDR3 DNA sequence: TGTGCCATCAGTGACCTGTACAATGAGCAGTTCTTC.

The chain carries TRBV5-4 and TRBJ2-2, with 7 bases lining up with TRBD2. From germline, CDR1 is SGHNT and CDR2 YYREEE (reference sequence). J lost 3 bases, V lost 7 bases, and 9 bases had no gene match. The CDR3 runs to 15 residues. The CDR3 protein is CASGRIAGYTGELFF. The CDR3 coding sequence is TGTGCCAGCGGGAGGATAGCGGGCTACACCGGGGAGCTGTTTTTT.

This clone was counted only a few times. One end of the junction does not line up with germline, which may come from a read error. The gene calls are TRBV7-7 and TRBJ2-5, with 7 positions matching TRBD2. Germline loops: CDR1 SSHAT, CDR2 FNYEAQ (reference sequence). The CDR3 sequence is 16 residues long. CDR3 nucleotides: TGTGCTAGCAGCTTTTCTAGCGGCGGAAGCCAAGAGACCCAGTACTTC. Amino acid sequence: CASSFSSGGSQETQYF.

V is TRBV7-9 and J is TRBJ2-7; D gene uncertain. CDR3 length: 16 amino acids. Germline lookup yields CDR1 SEHNR and CDR2 FQNEAQ (reference sequence). Trimming shortened V by 5 bases and J by 0 bases, and 17 bases separated the two germline ends. This CDR3 is CASSPVSPSNSYEQYF. As DNA, the CDR3 is TGTGCCAGCAGCCCCGTTAGTCCATCGAACTCCTACGAGCAGTACTTC.

The count of this clone is one. This sequence joins TRBV9 and TRBJ1-1; maybe TRBD1 (6 bases). V was trimmed by 4 bases and J by 5 bases, leaving 9 bases between them. Germline values: CDR1 SGDLS, CDR2 YYNGEE. This CDR3 has 12 residues. CDR3 bases: TGTGCCAGCAGCACTGGGACAACTGAAGCTTTCTTT. Its translation: CASSTGTTEAFF.

The CDR3 sequence: CASSIGQGSYNEQFF. CDR3 in DNA: TGTGCCAGCAGTATAGGACAGGGAAGTTACAATGAGCAGTTCTTC. V is TRBV2 and J is TRBJ2-1; 8 nucleotides match TRBD1. V gave up 5 bases and J gave up 4 bases; unmatched junction bases: 7. The CDR3 extends over 15 amino acids. In germline, CDR1 is SNHLY, CDR2 FYNNEI.

The DNA of the CDR3 is TGCAGCGTCTATCTAGCGGGAAAGGTGGACACCGGGGAGCTGTTTTTT. Translated: CSVYLAGKVDTGELFF. V usage is TRBV29-1 and J usage is TRBJ2-2; the match to TRBD2 covers 9 bases. The CDR3 has 16 residues. The J segment lost 3 bases and the V segment lost 6 bases, leaving 11 bases of the junction unmatched. The germline V gene has CDR1 SQVTM and CDR2 ANQGSEA.

The CDR3 here is CSVEGEIGNTIYF. CDR3 bases: TGCAGCGTTGAAGGGGAGATTGGAAACACCATATATTTT. The V call is TRBV29-1, the J call TRBJ1-3; no reliable D call. Per germline, CDR1 SQVTM and CDR2 ANQGSEA. The V and J ends lost 1 base and 3 bases respectively, with 7 bases between them. This CDR3 has 13 amino acids.

This chain links TRBV29-1 with TRBJ1-1; TRBD1 might be the D (5 bases). V lost 2 bases and J 6 bases, leaving 19 bases between the germline ends. The CDR3 runs to 15 residues. Germline CDR1 reads SQVTM; CDR2 reads ANQGSEA. The CDR3: CSVEPITGGVAEAFF. The DNA of the CDR3 is TGCAGCGTTGAACCAATTACAGGAGGGGTAGCTGAAGCTTTCTTT.

The chain uses TRBV5-1 and TRBJ2-4; 11 nucleotides align to TRBD1. Germline loops: CDR1 SGHRS, CDR2 YFSETQ. The CDR3 spans 17 residues. V lost 3 bases to trimming and J lost 8 bases; unmatched junction nucleotides: 13. As DNA, the CDR3 is TGCGCCAGCAGCTCATCCTATCCGGGACAGGGGGTTGACATTCAGTACTTC. It encodes CASSSSYPGQGVDIQYF.

This clone was counted a single time. The chain uses TRBV7-3 and TRBJ1-2, with D possibly TRBD1 on 6 matching bases. The V end lost 5 bases, the J end lost 5 bases, and 15 bases lay between the germline ends. Germline values: CDR1 SGHTA, CDR2 FQGTGA. The CDR3 length is 14 residues. The CDR3 region has the DNA TGTGCCAGCAGCCCCAGGGGTGCTGGGTATGGCTACACCTTC. Translation gives CASSPRGAGYGYTF.

CDR3: CASSYLGTSRETQYF. CDR3 DNA sequence: TGTGCCAGCAGTTATTTAGGGACTAGCAGAGAGACCCAGTACTTC. This chain links TRBV27 with TRBJ2-5, with 9 bases that match TRBD2. CDR3 length equals 15 residues. J lost 4 bases, V lost 4 bases, and 7 bases had no gene match. The germline V gene encodes CDR1 MNHEY and CDR2 SMNVEV (reference sequence).

The chain combines TRBV5-1 with TRBJ2-5, with D perhaps TRBD1 (5 bases). The CDR3 runs to 15 residues. V lost 0 bases, J lost 0 bases, and 9 bases lay in between. The germline V gene encodes CDR1 SGHRS and CDR2 YFSETQ. CDR3 in DNA: TGCGCCAGCAGCTTGGGACAGACGTACCAAGAGACCCAGTACTTC. Translated: CASSLGQTYQETQYF.

The V call is TRBV18, the J call TRBJ2-6; tentatively, D is TRBD2 (5 bases). This CDR3 is 17 amino acids long. Germline V gene sequence: CDR1 KGHSH, CDR2 LQKENI. The V gene lost 5 bases and the J gene lost 0 bases, with 14 bases spanning the gap. In nucleotides, the CDR3 is TGTGCCAGCTCATCGAGCGGCGGAATCTCTGGGGCCAACGTCCTGACTTTC. It codes for CASSSSGGISGANVLTF.

A note on this clone: The sample contains more than one DNA sequence encoding this CDR3. The J gene is TRBJ2-7, the V gene TRBV6-1, with 9 bases lining up with TRBD1. CDR3 length equals 13 residues. The germline V gene has CDR1 MNHNS and CDR2 SASEGT. Trimming took 6 bases from V and 2 from J; bases not matched to a gene: 2. The CDR3 spells CASSRDRAYEQYF. The CDR3 region has the DNA TGTGCCAGCAGCCGGGACAGGGCCTACGAGCAGTACTTC.

The chain links TRBV6-1 to TRBJ2-6; D is undetermined. Germline lookup yields CDR1 MNHNS and CDR2 SASEGT. The CDR3 length is 13 residues. V shed 6 bases and J shed 5 bases, with 8 bases lying between them. The CDR3 nucleotides read TGTGCCAGCAGGCCGGTTAGGGCCAACGTCCTGACTTTC. As protein: CASRPVRANVLTF.

The V call is TRBV5-6, the J call TRBJ1-2; D may be TRBD1 (6 bases). V was shortened by 3 bases and J by 3 bases, with 12 bases between the two germline ends. The CDR3 is 14 residues long. CDR1 is SGHDT and CDR2 is YYEEEE in the germline V gene. The CDR3 spells CASSSTGLDYGYTF. The CDR3 nucleotides read TGTGCCAGCAGCTCAACAGGGTTGGACTATGGCTACACCTTC.

The chain carries TRBV30 and TRBJ2-1, with D possibly matching TRBD2 (6 bases). The CDR3 has 16 residues. Germline loops: CDR1 GTSNPN, CDR2 SVGIG (reference sequence). Trimming removed 0 bases from V and 4 bases from J, with 16 bases in between. The CDR3 DNA reads as TGTGCCTGGAGTGTCAGAGTTGGGGACTTGTACAATGAGCAGTTCTTC. Its protein is CAWSVRVGDLYNEQFF.

The chain links TRBV11-2 to TRBJ2-7, with a possible D match to TRBD1 (6 bases). V was shortened by 1 base and J by 3 bases, with 13 bases between the two germline ends. The CDR3 runs to 15 residues. The germline CDR1 and CDR2 sequences are SGHAT and FQNNGV. CDR3 region: CASSLVSDSVYEQYF. Here the CDR3 DNA reads TGTGCCAGCAGCTTAGTTTCGGACAGTGTCTACGAGCAGTACTTC.

V usage is TRBV28 and J usage is TRBJ2-7, with 8 bases identical to TRBD1. This CDR3 is 15 amino acids long. CDR1 and CDR2 (germline): MDHEN, SYDVKM. Trimming at V came to 6 bases and at J to 6 bases, leaving 13 bases not matched to a gene. In DNA, the CDR3 is TGTGCCAGCAGGCGAGCGATGGGACAGGTAGCCGAGCAGTACTTC. Protein: CASRRAMGQVAEQYF.

The chain recombines TRBV18 with TRBJ2-2; D gene uncertain. This CDR3 has 15 residues. Germline CDR1 KGHSH, CDR2 LQKENI. Trimming pared 2 bases from V and 1 base from J, leaving 8 bases between. The CDR3 protein is CASSPVRRNTGELFF. The CDR3 DNA is TGTGCCAGCTCACCAGTCCGGAGGAACACCGGGGAGCTGTTTTTT.

The rearrangement links TRBV4-2 to TRBJ1-1; D unclear. V dropped 1 base and J dropped 6 bases, with 15 bases sitting between them. This CDR3 has 15 amino acids. Germline loops: CDR1 LGHNA, CDR2 YNFKEQ. The CDR3 is CASSQGRQSGSEAFF. As DNA, the CDR3 is TGTGCCAGCAGCCAAGGCAGGCAAAGCGGGTCTGAAGCTTTCTTT.

The DNA of the CDR3 is TGTGCCAGCAGCTTAGCTAGGGGTGGTCAGTACTTC. This sequence encodes CASSLARGGQYF. The V call is TRBV13, the J call TRBJ2-4, with D perhaps matching TRBD1 (5 bases). The CDR3 length is 12 residues. The germline CDR1 and CDR2 sequences are PRHDT and FYEKMQ (reference sequence). The germline V and J ends were trimmed by 1 base and 12 bases, with 10 bases remaining between them.